These 25 T cell receptor beta chains originate from one sample sequenced in a study of blood T cells in healthy people across ages. A sample-barcoded 5' primer and a J-beta primer mix were used in a second PCR of about 7 to 12 cycles. Each CDR3 protein gets one entry after TCRdb re-called the 5' RACE reads with MiXCR. The sample includes 700,000 to 900,000 distinct CDR3 sequences, approximately 55% of them seen just once. The sequenced material came from blood. These receptor sequences come from a man older than 75 in good health.

The gene calls are TRBV15 and TRBJ2-1; tentatively, D is TRBD1 (6 bases). The germline V and J ends were trimmed by 0 bases and 6 bases, with 15 bases remaining between them. Germline assignment: CDR1 LNHNV and CDR2 YYDKDF (reference sequence). The CDR3 sequence is 16 residues long. The CDR3 sequence: CATSRDQGTFGNEQFF. The CDR3 DNA reads as TGTGCCACCAGCAGAGATCAGGGGACATTCGGCAATGAGCAGTTCTTC.

This chain connects TRBV7-8 to TRBJ2-1; D unresolved. CDR3 length: 18 residues. Trimming pared 1 base from V and 1 base from J, leaving 17 bases between. Germline-derived CDR1 and CDR2 are SGHVS and FQNEAQ. For the CDR3, the DNA is TGTGCCAGCAGCTTAGAGGGCCAAGGAGTAGTGTCCTACAATGAGCAGTTCTTC. Its translation: CASSLEGQGVVSYNEQFF. The variable domain in full, completed from reference TRBV7-8 and TRBJ2-1, reads GAGVSQSPRYKVAKRGQDVALRCDPISGHVSLFWYQQALGQGPEFLTYFQNEAQLDKSGLPSDRFFAERPEGSVSTLKIQRTQQEDSAVYLCASSLEGQGVVSYNEQFFGPGTRLTVL.

The gene calls are TRBV2 and TRBJ2-6; D is possibly TRBD1 (7 bases). The germline CDR1 and CDR2 sequences are SNHLY and FYNNEI. V was pared by 2 bases and J by 1 base, with 12 bases between. The CDR3 runs to 17 residues. The CDR3 region is CASSEQGGKSGANVLTF. CDR3 in DNA: TGTGCCAGCAGTGAACAGGGGGGAAAGTCTGGGGCCAACGTCCTGACTTTC.

The V and J genes are TRBV6-2 or TRBV6-3 and TRBJ1-2; 8 bases are a match to TRBD1. J gave up 5 bases and V 2 bases, and 13 bases lay outside the gene matches. The CDR3 runs to 17 residues. Germline CDR1 MNHEY, CDR2 SVGEGT. The CDR3 sequence: CASSYPSTGTGSYGYTF. The CDR3 bases are TGTGCCAGCAGTTACCCCTCAACCGGGACAGGCAGTTATGGCTACACCTTC.

The chain is built from TRBV7-3 and TRBJ2-1; D unclear. The J call may be in error: the DNA end matches TRBJ2-7 better. In germline, CDR1 is SGHTA, CDR2 FQGTGA. This CDR3 has 15 residues. The CDR3 bases are TGTGCCAGCAGCTTAATGTGGTCGTCCTACAATGAGCAGTACTTC. This sequence encodes CASSLMWSSYNEQYF.

This clonotype came up a few times. The chain has TRBV29-1 and TRBJ2-7; 12 nucleotides agree with TRBD1. J gave up 12 bases and V 3 bases, and 6 bases lay outside the gene matches. Per the germline V gene, CDR1 is SQVTM and CDR2 is ANQGSEA. The CDR3 spans 12 residues. This CDR3 is CSVEGGQGARYF. DNA of the CDR3: TGCAGCGTTGAGGGGGGACAGGGGGCGCGGTACTTC.

This chain's CDR3 is CASSLDQWNHRYAYF. The CDR3 nucleotides read TGCGCCAGCAGCTTGGATCAGTGGAATCACAGATACGCGTATTTT. This rearrangement joins TRBV5-1 to TRBJ2-3; D unclear. The CDR3 has 15 amino acids. Germline loops: CDR1 SGHRS, CDR2 YFSETQ. Deletions cut 0 bases from V and 14 bases from J, with 22 bases between.

The V call is TRBV7-2, the J call TRBJ2-7; D uncertain. Trimming took off 5 bases at V and 1 base at J, with 15 bases between the two ends. CDR3 size: 15 residues. The germline gives CDR1 SGHTA, CDR2 FQGNSA. Written as DNA, the CDR3 is TGTGCCAGCAGCCCATACGGTATAGGGTCCTACGAGCAGTACTTC. It is translated as CASSPYGIGSYEQYF. Complete variable domain (other parts from reference TRBV7-2 and TRBJ2-7): GAGVSQSPSNKVTEKGKDVELRCDPISGHTALYWYRQSLGQGLEFLIYFQGNSAPDKSGLPSDRFSAERTGGSVSTLTIQRTQQEDSAVYLCASSPYGIGSYEQYFGPGTRLTVT.

The chain has TRBV5-1 and TRBJ2-4; no firm D call. The CDR3 runs to 15 residues. Germline V lookup: CDR1 SGHRS, CDR2 YFSETQ. V gave up 1 base and J gave up 13 bases, with 21 bases separating them. The CDR3 DNA reads TGCGCCAGCAGCTTGTCGGCCAATCGGTTCGATGAGCAGTACTTC. This gives the protein CASSLSANRFDEQYF. The complete variable domain, with remaining parts taken from reference TRBV5-1 and TRBJ2-4, reads KAGVTQTPRYLIKTRGQQVTLSCSPISGHRSVSWYQQTPGQGLQFLFEYFSETQRNKGNFPGRFSGRQFSNSRSEMNVSTLELGDSALYLCASSLSANRFDEQYFGAGTRLSVL.

This chain links TRBV20-1 with TRBJ2-7, with D tentatively TRBD1 (6 bases). Germline loops: CDR1 DFQATT, CDR2 SNEGSKA (reference sequence). Between the trimmed V and J ends, which lost 1 base and 0 bases, there was a span of 16 bases. The CDR3 runs to 16 residues. The CDR3 loop reads CSARGWRQVNSYEQYF. The CDR3 DNA follows: TGCAGTGCTAGAGGCTGGAGACAGGTGAACTCCTACGAGCAGTACTTC.

CDR3 nucleotide sequence: TGTGCCACCAGCAGAGTGGTTGGTCGGGCCTACGAGCAGTACTTC. Protein: CATSRVVGRAYEQYF. The chain carries TRBV15 and TRBJ2-7, with D hard to call. Looked up from germline, CDR1 is LNHNV and CDR2 is YYDKDF (reference sequence). Trimming shortened V by 1 base and J by 2 bases, and 12 bases separated the two germline ends. The CDR3 spans 15 residues.

The chain is built from TRBV7-8 and TRBJ2-7; 8 positions match TRBD1. Near its end, the DNA agrees better with TRBJ2-5, so the J call may be wrong. This CDR3 is 16 amino acids long. Germline V gives CDR1 SGHVS, CDR2 FQNEAQ. The DNA for the CDR3 is TGTGCCAGCAGCTTAGATACCGGAAGGACAGGGGAGACCCAGTACTTC. It is translated as CASSLDTGRTGETQYF.

This rearrangement joins TRBV29-1 to TRBJ2-7, with 8 positions matching TRBD1. The germline gives CDR1 SQVTM, CDR2 ANQGSEA. CDR3 length equals 15 residues. The J segment lost 0 bases and the V segment lost 1 base, leaving 5 bases of the junction unmatched. CDR3 protein: CSVEGLGTGSYEQYF. The CDR3 nucleotides are TGCAGCGTTGAAGGGTTGGGGACAGGCTCCTACGAGCAGTACTTC.

The chain is built from TRBV9 and TRBJ1-2; D might be TRBD1 (5 bases). Germline lookup yields CDR1 SGDLS and CDR2 YYNGEE. The V end was cut by 0 bases, the J end by 4 bases, with 13 bases between. The CDR3 totals 15 residues. This CDR3 reads CASSVGSGPVYGYTF. The CDR3 coding sequence is TGTGCCAGCAGCGTAGGGTCAGGGCCCGTCTATGGCTACACCTTC.

The gene calls are TRBV5-1 and TRBJ2-3; 8 positions agree with TRBD1. Germline loops: CDR1 SGHRS, CDR2 YFSETQ. The CDR3 is 16 residues long. Unmatched junction bases numbered 8, after V lost 2 bases and J lost 3 bases. In DNA form, the CDR3 reads TGCGCCAGCAGCTTCACAACAGGGGGTACGACAGATACGCAGTATTTT. Amino acids: CASSFTTGGTTDTQYF.

This clonotype was seen a few times. The chain couples TRBV7-2 to TRBJ1-2; D ambiguous. CDR3 length equals 11 residues. Between the trimmed V and J ends, which lost 9 bases and 7 bases, there was a span of 12 bases. In germline, CDR1 is SGHTA, CDR2 FQGNSA. CDR3 region: CASLGYGGYTF. In DNA form, the CDR3 reads TGTGCCAGTTTAGGGTATGGTGGCTACACCTTC.

The chain carries TRBV5-1 and TRBJ2-1; TRBD2 matches 7 bases. The CDR3 has 15 residues. V shed 0 bases and J 2 bases; nucleotides not matched to a gene: 2. The germline V gene has CDR1 SGHRS and CDR2 YFSETQ. Written as DNA, the CDR3 is TGCGCCAGCAGCTTGGGGCGGGAGACCTACAATGAGCAGTTCTTC. Translated: CASSLGRETYNEQFF.

The DNA of the CDR3 is TGTGCCAGCAGGCTGAGTAGCGGAGACAATGAGCAGTACTTC. It encodes CASRLSSGDNEQYF. The V gene is TRBV7-2, the J gene TRBJ2-1, with D tentatively TRBD2 (6 bases). With the DNA end fitting TRBJ2-7 better, the J assignment may be wrong. The CDR3 length is 14 residues. The V gene's germline CDR1 is SGHTA and CDR2 FQGNSA.

The gene calls are TRBV9 and TRBJ2-2; TRBD1 matches 10 bases. CDR3 length: 16 amino acids. Germline CDR1 reads SGDLS; CDR2 reads YYNGEE. Trimming at V came to 2 bases and at J to 6 bases, leaving 7 bases not matched to a gene. In nucleotides, the CDR3 is TGTGCCAGCAGCGTTGTGGGACAGGGGACCTCCGGGGAGCTGTTTTTT. Translation gives CASSVVGQGTSGELFF.

The gene calls are TRBV7-2 and TRBJ2-6, with 7 nucleotides matching TRBD1. CDR1 is SGHTA, CDR2 FQGNSA, per germline. The CDR3 spans 17 residues. After removal of 5 bases from V and 0 bases from J, the junction contained 7 bases not matched to a gene. The CDR3 sequence: CASSRDRLPSGANVLTF. CDR3 in DNA: TGTGCCAGCAGCCGGGACAGACTTCCCTCTGGGGCCAACGTCCTGACTTTC.

V usage is TRBV27 and J usage is TRBJ2-1, with 13 bases identical to TRBD2. V was clipped by 1 base and J by 8 bases; unmatched bases: 5. The V gene's germline CDR1 is MNHEY and CDR2 SMNVEV (reference sequence). The length of the CDR3 is 16 residues. DNA of the CDR3: TGTGCCAGCAGTTTATGGGGACTAGCGGGACCCCATGAGCAGTTCTTC. Translating it yields CASSLWGLAGPHEQFF.

V gene TRBV5-8 combines with J gene TRBJ2-3; 9 bases agree with TRBD2. The CDR3 length is 14 residues. Unmatched junction bases numbered 15, after V lost 5 bases and J lost 14 bases. Per the germline V gene, CDR1 is SGHTS and CDR2 is YDEGEE. In DNA form, the CDR3 reads TGTGCCAGCAGGGGTCTAGCGGGAATTGGATACGCGTATTTT. Its translation: CASRGLAGIGYAYF.

This rearrangement joins TRBV20-1 to TRBJ2-7; 10 nucleotides align to TRBD2. Germline values: CDR1 DFQATT, CDR2 SNEGSKA (reference sequence). The CDR3 runs 16 residues. The trim removed 1 base at V and 2 bases at J, leaving 8 bases unmatched. The CDR3 DNA sequence: TGCAGTGCTAGAGCTCAACTAGCGGGACTACCCTACGAGCAGTACTTC. Protein product: CSARAQLAGLPYEQYF.

This clonotype was counted at least ten times. The chain carries TRBV29-1 and TRBJ2-7, with D perhaps TRBD1 (6 bases). Trimming shortened V by 4 bases and J by 5 bases, and 12 bases separated the two germline ends. The CDR3 is made up of 12 amino acids. The germline V gene has CDR1 SQVTM and CDR2 ANQGSEA. The CDR3 sequence is CSVARTVDEQYF. For the CDR3, the DNA is TGCAGCGTTGCCAGGACAGTGGACGAGCAGTACTTC.

J is TRBJ2-7 and V is TRBV3-1; D gene ambiguous. V was clipped by 4 bases and J by 0 bases, with 10 bases between them. The CDR3 contains 14 residues. CDR1 LGHDT and CDR2 YNNKEL come from the germline V gene (reference sequence). The CDR3 loop reads CASSPRSISYEQYF. CDR3 DNA: TGTGCCAGCAGCCCTCGGAGTATCTCCTACGAGCAGTACTTC.